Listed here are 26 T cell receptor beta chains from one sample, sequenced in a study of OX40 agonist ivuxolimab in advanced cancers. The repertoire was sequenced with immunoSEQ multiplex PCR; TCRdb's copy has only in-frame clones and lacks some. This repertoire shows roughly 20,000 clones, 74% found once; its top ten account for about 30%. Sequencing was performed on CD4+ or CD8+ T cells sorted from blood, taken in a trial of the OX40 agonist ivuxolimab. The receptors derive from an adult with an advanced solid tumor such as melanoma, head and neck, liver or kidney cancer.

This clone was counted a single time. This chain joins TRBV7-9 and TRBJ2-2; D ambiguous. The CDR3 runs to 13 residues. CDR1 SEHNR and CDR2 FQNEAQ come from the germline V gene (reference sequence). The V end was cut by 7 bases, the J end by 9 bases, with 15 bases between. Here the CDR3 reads CASTPESWRELFF. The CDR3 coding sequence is TGTGCCAGCACCCCGGAGTCCTGGAGGGAGCTGTTTTTT. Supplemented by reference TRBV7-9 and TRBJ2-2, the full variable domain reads DTGVSQNPRHKITKRGQNVTFRCDPISEHNRLYWYRQTLGQGPEFLTYFQNEAQLEKSRLLSDRFSAERPKGSFSTLEIQRTEQGDSAMYLCASTPESWRELFFGEGSRLTVL.

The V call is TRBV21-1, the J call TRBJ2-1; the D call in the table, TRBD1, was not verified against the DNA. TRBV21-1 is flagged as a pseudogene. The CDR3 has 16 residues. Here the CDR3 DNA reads TGTGCCAGCAGCAAATCTTGGTGGTCCAGTGGCAATGAGCAGTTCTTC. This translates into CASSKSWWSSGNEQFF.

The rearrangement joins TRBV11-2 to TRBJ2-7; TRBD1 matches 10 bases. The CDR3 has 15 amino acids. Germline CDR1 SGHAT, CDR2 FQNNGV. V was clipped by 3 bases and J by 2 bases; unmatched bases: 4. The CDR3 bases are TGTGCCAGCAGCTTGCTGGGGACAGGGGCCTACGAGCAGTACTTC. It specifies CASSLLGTGAYEQYF.

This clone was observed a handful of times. CDR3 coding DNA: TGTGCCAGCAGCCAAGATATCGGGAGCTCCTACGAGCAGTACTTC. Amino acid sequence: CASSQDIGSSYEQYF. The V call is TRBV4-2, the J call TRBJ2-7; possibly TRBD2 for D (6 bases). Germline assignment: CDR1 LGHNA and CDR2 YNFKEQ. The CDR3 runs to 15 residues. The germline V and J ends were trimmed by 0 bases and 0 bases, with 9 bases remaining between them.

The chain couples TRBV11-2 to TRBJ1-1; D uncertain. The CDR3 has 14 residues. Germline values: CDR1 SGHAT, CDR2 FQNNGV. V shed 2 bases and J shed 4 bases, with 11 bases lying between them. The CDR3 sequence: CASSLLGRGTEAFF. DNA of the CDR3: TGTGCCAGCAGCTTACTAGGAAGAGGCACTGAAGCTTTCTTT.

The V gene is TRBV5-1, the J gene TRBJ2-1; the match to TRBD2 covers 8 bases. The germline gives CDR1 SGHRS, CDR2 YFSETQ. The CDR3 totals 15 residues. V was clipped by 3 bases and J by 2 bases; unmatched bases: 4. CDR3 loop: CASSWTSSPYNEQFF. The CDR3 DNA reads TGCGCCAGCAGCTGGACTAGCAGCCCCTACAATGAGCAGTTCTTC.

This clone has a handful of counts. CDR3 in DNA: TGCGCCAGCAGTGGTTTGGCTAACTATGGCTACACCTTC. It specifies CASSGLANYGYTF. The chain joins TRBV10-1 to TRBJ1-2; D remains unclear. CDR3 size: 13 residues. V was pared by 4 bases and J by 0 bases, with 6 bases between. Looked up from germline, CDR1 is WNHNN and CDR2 is SYGVQD (reference sequence).

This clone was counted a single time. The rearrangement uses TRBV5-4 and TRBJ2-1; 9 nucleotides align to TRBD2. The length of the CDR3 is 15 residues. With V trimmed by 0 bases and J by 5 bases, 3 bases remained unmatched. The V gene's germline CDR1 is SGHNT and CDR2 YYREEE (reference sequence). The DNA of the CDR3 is TGTGCCAGCAGCTTGGTTTTAGCGGGGGACAATGAGCAGTTCTTC. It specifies CASSLVLAGDNEQFF.

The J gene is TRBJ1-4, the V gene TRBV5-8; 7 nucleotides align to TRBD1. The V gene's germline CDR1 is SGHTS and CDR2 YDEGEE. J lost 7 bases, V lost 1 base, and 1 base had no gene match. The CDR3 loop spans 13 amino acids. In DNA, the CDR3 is TGTGCCAGCAGCTTGCGGGACAGTGAAAAACTGTTTTTT. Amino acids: CASSLRDSEKLFF.

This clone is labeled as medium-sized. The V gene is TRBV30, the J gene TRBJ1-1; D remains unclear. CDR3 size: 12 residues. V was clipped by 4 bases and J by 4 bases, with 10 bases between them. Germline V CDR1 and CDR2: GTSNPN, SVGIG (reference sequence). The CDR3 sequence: CAWTGLSTEAFF. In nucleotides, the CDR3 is TGTGCCTGGACAGGCCTTAGCACTGAAGCTTTCTTT.

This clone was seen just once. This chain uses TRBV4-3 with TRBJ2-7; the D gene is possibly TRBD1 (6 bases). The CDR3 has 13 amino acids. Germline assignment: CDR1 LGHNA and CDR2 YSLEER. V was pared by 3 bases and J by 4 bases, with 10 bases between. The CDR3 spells CASSQIQGYEQYF. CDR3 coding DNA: TGCGCCAGCAGCCAGATACAGGGATACGAGCAGTACTTC.

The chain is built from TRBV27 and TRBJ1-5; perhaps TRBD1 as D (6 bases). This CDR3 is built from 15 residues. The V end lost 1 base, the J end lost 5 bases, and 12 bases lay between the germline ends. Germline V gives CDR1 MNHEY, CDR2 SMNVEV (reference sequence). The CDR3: CASSLYWGTYQPQHF. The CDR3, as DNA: TGTGCCAGCAGTTTATACTGGGGGACATATCAGCCCCAGCATTTT.

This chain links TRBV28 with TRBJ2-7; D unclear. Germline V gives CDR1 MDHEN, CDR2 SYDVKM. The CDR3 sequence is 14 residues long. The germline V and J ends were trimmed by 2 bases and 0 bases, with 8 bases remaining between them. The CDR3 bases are TGTGCCAGCAGTTTAGTGCGTTCCTCCTACGAGCAGTACTTC. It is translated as CASSLVRSSYEQYF.

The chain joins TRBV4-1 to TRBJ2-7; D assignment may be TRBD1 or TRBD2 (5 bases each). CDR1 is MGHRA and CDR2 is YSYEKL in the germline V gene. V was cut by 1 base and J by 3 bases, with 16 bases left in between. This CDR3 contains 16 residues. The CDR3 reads CASSQASVGTNYEQYF. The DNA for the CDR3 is TGCGCCAGCAGCCAAGCTTCGGTGGGGACCAACTACGAGCAGTACTTC.

The CDR3 DNA follows: TGCGCCAGCAGCCAAGGACTCCTCTACGAGCAGTACTTC. Its protein is CASSQGLLYEQYF. The V call is TRBV4-1, the J call TRBJ2-7, with D unresolved. V lost 1 base to trimming and J lost 3 bases, with 7 bases between them. The CDR3 consists of 13 residues. Looked up from germline, CDR1 is MGHRA and CDR2 is YSYEKL.

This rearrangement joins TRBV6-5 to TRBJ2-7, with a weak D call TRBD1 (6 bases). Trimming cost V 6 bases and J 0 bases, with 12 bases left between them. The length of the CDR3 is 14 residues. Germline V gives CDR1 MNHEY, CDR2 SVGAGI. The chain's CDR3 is CASSLTGSSYEQYF. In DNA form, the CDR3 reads TGTGCCAGCAGCTTGACAGGATCCTCCTACGAGCAGTACTTC.

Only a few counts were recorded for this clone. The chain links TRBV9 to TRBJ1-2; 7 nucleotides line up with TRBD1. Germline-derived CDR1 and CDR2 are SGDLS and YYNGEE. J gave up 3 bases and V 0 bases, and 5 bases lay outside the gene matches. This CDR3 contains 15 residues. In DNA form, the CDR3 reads TGTGCCAGCAGCGTAGGAGGGACAGAGTACTATGGCTACACCTTC. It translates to CASSVGGTEYYGYTF.

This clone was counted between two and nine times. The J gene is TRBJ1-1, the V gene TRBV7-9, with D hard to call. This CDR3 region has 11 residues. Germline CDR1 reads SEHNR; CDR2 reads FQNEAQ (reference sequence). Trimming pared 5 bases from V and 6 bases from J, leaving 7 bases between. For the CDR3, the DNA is TGTGCCAGCAGCCATTTACCTGAAGCTTTCTTT. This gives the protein CASSHLPEAFF. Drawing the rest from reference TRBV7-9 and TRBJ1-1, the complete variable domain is DTGVSQNPRHKITKRGQNVTFRCDPISEHNRLYWYRQTLGQGPEFLTYFQNEAQLEKSRLLSDRFSAERPKGSFSTLEIQRTEQGDSAMYLCASSHLPEAFFGQGTRLTVV.

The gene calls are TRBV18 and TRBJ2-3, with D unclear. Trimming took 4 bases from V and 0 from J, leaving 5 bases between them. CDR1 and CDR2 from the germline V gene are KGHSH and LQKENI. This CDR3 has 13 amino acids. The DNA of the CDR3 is TGTGCCAGCTCACTCGACAGCACAGATACGCAGTATTTT. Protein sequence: CASSLDSTDTQYF.

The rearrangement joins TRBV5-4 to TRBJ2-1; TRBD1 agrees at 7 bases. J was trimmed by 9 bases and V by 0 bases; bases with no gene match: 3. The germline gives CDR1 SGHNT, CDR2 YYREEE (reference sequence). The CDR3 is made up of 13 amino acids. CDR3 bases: TGTGCCAGCAGCTTGGCAAACAGGGGTGAGCAGTTCTTC. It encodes CASSLANRGEQFF.

In DNA form, the CDR3 reads TGTGCCAGCAGCCCGGGTGAGATCTGGGGGGGGCCAGATACGCAGTATTTT. Translation: CASSPGEIWGGPDTQYF. The J gene is TRBJ2-3, the V gene TRBV9, with D maybe TRBD2 (7 bases). The germline V and J ends were trimmed by 4 bases and 4 bases, with 22 bases remaining between them. The germline V gene encodes CDR1 SGDLS and CDR2 YYNGEE. CDR3 length equals 17 residues.

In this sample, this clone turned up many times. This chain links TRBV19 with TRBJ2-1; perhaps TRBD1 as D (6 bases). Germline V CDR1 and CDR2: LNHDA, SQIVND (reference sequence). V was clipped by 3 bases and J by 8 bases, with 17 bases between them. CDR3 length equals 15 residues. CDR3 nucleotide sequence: TGTGCCAGTAGTATCGGACAGACCGTTGCGGATGAGCAGTTCTTC. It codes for CASSIGQTVADEQFF.

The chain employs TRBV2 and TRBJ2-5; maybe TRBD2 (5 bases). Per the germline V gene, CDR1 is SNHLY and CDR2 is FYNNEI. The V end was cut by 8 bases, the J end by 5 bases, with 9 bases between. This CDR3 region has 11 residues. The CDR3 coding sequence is TGTGCCAGCTGGGGAGCGGAGACCCAGTACTTC. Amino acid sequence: CASWGAETQYF. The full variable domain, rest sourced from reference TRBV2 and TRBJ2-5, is EPEVTQTPSHQVTQMGQEVILRCVPISNHLYFYWYRQILGQKVEFLVSFYNNEISEKSEIFDDQFSVERPDGSNFTLKIRSTKLEDSAMYFCASWGAETQYFGPGTRLLVL.

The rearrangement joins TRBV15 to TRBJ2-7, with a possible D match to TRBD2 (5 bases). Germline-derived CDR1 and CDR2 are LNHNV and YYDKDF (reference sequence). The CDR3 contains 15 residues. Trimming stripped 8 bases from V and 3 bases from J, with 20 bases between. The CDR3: CATRRASPRCYEQYF. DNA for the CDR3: TGTGCCACCCGGCGGGCTAGTCCCAGGTGCTACGAGCAGTACTTC.

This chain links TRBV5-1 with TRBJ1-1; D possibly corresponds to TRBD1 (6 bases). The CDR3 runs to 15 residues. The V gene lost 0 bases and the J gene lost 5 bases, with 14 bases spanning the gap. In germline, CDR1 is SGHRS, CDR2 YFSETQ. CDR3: CASSLDGGRWTEAFF. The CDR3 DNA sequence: TGCGCCAGCAGCTTGGATGGGGGGCGGTGGACTGAAGCTTTCTTT.

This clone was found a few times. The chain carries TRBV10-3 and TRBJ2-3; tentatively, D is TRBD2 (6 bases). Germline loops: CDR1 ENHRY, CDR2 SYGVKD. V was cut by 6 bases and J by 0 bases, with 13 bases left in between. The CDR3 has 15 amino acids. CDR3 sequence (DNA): TGTGCCATCAGGCGCGGGGATTCTAGCACAGATACGCAGTATTTT. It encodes CAIRRGDSSTDTQYF.